Listed below are T cell receptor beta chains from one sample, sequenced in a study of technical replicates of blood from a handful of donors. Here immunoSEQ multiplex PCR was the method, and the copy in TCRdb shows in-frame clones only, minus some. The table lists 60,000 to 90,000 clones, roughly 94% of them singletons. Material: T cells isolated from PBMCs. All receptors come from a human donor in good health. The CDR3 runs from the conserved cysteine through the conserved F or W. A D gene is named only where the DNA matches it firmly. Clone size is not always given. Where it is, it says once, few, many or a class for expanded clones.

>TRBV9|-|-|TRBJ1-2
TGTGCCAGCAGCGGACCGGGAGACCCCTCCTATGGCTACACCTTC
CASSGPGDPSYGYTF
>TRBV5-1|-|-|TRBJ2-1
TGCGCCAGCAGCCCATCTGTAGCCCCCGAGCAGTTCTTC
CASSPSVAPEQFF
>TRBV18|-|TRBD1|TRBJ2-3
TGTGCCAGCTCACCCCCGACAGGGTATAGCACAGATACGCAGTATTTT
CASSPPTGYSTDTQYF
>TRBV27|-|TRBD2|TRBJ2-7
TGTGCCAGCAGGACCGGGACTAGTAATATCTACGAGCAGTACTTC
CASRTGTSNIYEQYF
>TRBV7-9|-|TRBD1|TRBJ1-1
TGTGCCAGCAGCGGAACAACAGGGGGCCTACAGAACACTGAAGCTTTCTTT
CASSGTTGGLQNTEAFF
>TRBV29-1|once|-|TRBJ2-5
TGCAGCGTTGAGAACAGATACCAAGAGACCCAGTACTTC
CSVENRYQETQYF
>TRBV6-1|-|-|TRBJ2-3
TGTGCCAGCAGTGTTAGAGGAGCTAGCACAGATACGCAGTATTTT
CASSVRGASTDTQYF
>TRBV19|-|-|TRBJ1-1
TGTGCCAGTAGTATGCAGGGGCCGGGTGAAGCTTTCTTT
CASSMQGPGEAFF
>TRBV28|-|TRBD1|TRBJ2-4
TGTGCCAGCAGTCCACTGACAGGGAAAGGGGGAAACATTCAGTACTTC
CASSPLTGKGGNIQYF
>TRBV7-3|-|TRBD2|TRBJ2-1
TGTGCCAGCAGCCCCCAGAACGGCGGGGGGGCCGGTGAGCAGTTCTTC
CASSPQNGGGAGEQFF
>TRBV9|-|-|TRBJ2-3
TGTGCCAGCACTGGGGGGAAGGCAGATACGCAGTATTTT
CASTGGKADTQYF
>TRBV7-3|-|TRBD1|TRBJ1-2
TGTGCCAGCAGCTTAGACAGGGATGAAGGCTACACCTTC
CASSLDRDEGYTF
>TRBV27|-|TRBD1|TRBJ2-7
TGTGCCAGCAGTTTATGGGACAGGGGATCCTACGAGCAGTACTTC
CASSLWDRGSYEQYF
>TRBV18|-|TRBD1|TRBJ1-1
TGTGCCAGCTCCCAGGGGACAGAGGAAGCTTTCTTT
CASSQGTEEAFF
>TRBV9|-|-|TRBJ2-4
TGTGCCAGCAGCGTAGCGGGTCTAGCCAAAAACATTCAGTACTTC
CASSVAGLAKNIQYF
>TRBV6-5|-|-|TRBJ2-7
TGTGCCAGCAGTTACTCCCAAAAGCAGTACTTC
CASSYSQKQYF
>TRBV4-1|-|TRBD2|TRBJ2-2
TGCGCCAGCAGCCTAGGACTAGTATTCACCGGGGAGCTGTTTTTT
CASSLGLVFTGELFF
>TRBV7-3|once|-|TRBJ2-1
TGTGCCAGCAGCTTAACAGTCCTGAGGGGGTGGGATGAGGGGTCCTACAATGAGCAGTTCTTC
CASSLTVLRGWDEGSYNEQFF
>TRBV29-1|once|-|TRBJ1-2
TGCAGCGTTGAGGGCCAGGGGAACTATGGCTACACCTTC
CSVEGQGNYGYTF
>TRBV7-9|-|-|TRBJ2-1
TGTGCCAGCAGCAACCGACCACCCCTAGCCGATGAGCAGTTCTTC
CASSNRPPLADEQFF
>TRBV19|-|TRBD2|TRBJ2-1
TGTGCCAGTAGGGATGTAGCGGGAGGGCCCGGACAAGTACATTCGCATGAGCAGTTCTTC
CASRDVAGGPGQVHSHEQFF
>TRBV7-6|-|TRBD2|TRBJ2-2
TGTGCCAGCAGCTTAAGGGCTAGCGGGATGAACACCGGGGAGCTGTTTTTT
CASSLRASGMNTGELFF
>TRBV6-5|-|TRBD2|TRBJ2-1
TGTGCCAGCAGTTATACCGCTAGCGGGAGGTCTCGGGAGCAGTTCTTC
CASSYTASGRSREQFF
>TRBV5-1|once|TRBD1|TRBJ2-1
TGCGCCAGCAACGCGGGACAGGGTTTCAATGAGCAGTTCTTC
CASNAGQGFNEQFF
>TRBV28|-|-|TRBJ1-5
TGTGCCAGCAGTGGTGCCCGAGAGCCCCAGCATTTT
CASSGAREPQHF
>TRBV30|-|TRBD2|TRBJ2-7
TGTGCCTGGAGTGTCCTACTAGCGGGGGGGCACGAGCAGTACTTC
CAWSVLLAGGHEQYF
>TRBV6-1|once|-|TRBJ1-1
TGTGCCAGCAGTACGGCGGGGAACACTGAAGCTTTCTTT
CASSTAGNTEAFF
>TRBV13|-|TRBD2|TRBJ2-1
TGTGCCAGCAGCCCTGGGGGGGGAGTGAGCTCCTACAATGAGCAGTTCTTC
CASSPGGGVSSYNEQFF
>TRBV29-1|-|-|TRBJ2-2
TGCAGCGTTGAAAGTGGACACCGGAACACCGGGGAGCTGTTTTTT
CSVESGHRNTGELFF
>TRBV11-2|-|-|TRBJ1-4
TGTGCCAGCAGCCCCCTGGTAGGGGCCGGTGAAAAACTGTTTTTT
CASSPLVGAGEKLFF
>TRBV25-1|-|TRBD2|TRBJ2-2
TGTGCCAGCAGTGCGGTGGGACTAGGCCGAGCCGGGGAGCTGTTTTTT
CASSAVGLGRAGELFF
>TRBV10-1|-|-|TRBJ2-2
TGCGCCAGCCAAGGAGCTAGAAGCACCGGGGAGCTGTTTTTT
CASQGARSTGELFF
>TRBV27|-|-|TRBJ2-7
TGTGCCAGCAGTTTGAGCCAAAATGGCGGCGAGCAGTACTTC
CASSLSQNGGEQYF
>TRBV4-1|-|TRBD1|TRBJ2-6
TGCGCCAGCAGCCCCGACAGGGACACCTTCGAGACTGGGGCCAACGTCCTGACTTTC
CASSPDRDTFETGANVLTF
>TRBV6-1|-|-|TRBJ2-1
TGTGCCAGCAGTGAAGCCCCTAATGAGCAGTTCTTC
CASSEAPNEQFF
>TRBV27|-|-|TRBJ1-2
TGTGCCAGCGCCCACTGGGAGGAAGATGTGTATGGCTACACCTTC
CASAHWEEDVYGYTF
>TRBV9|-|TRBD1|TRBJ2-5
TGTGCCAGCAGCGCGTCCGGGACAGAAAAAGAGACCCAGTACTTC
CASSASGTEKETQYF
>TRBV30|-|-|TRBJ2-2
TGTGCCTGGACAGGGTATGCCGGGGAGCTGTTTTTT
CAWTGYAGELFF
>TRBV19|-|TRBD1|TRBJ1-2
TGTGCCAGTAGTATCCTAAGGGACAGCAGCTACTATGGCTACACCTTC
CASSILRDSSYYGYTF
>TRBV7-9|-|-|TRBJ1-1
TGTGCCAGCAGCTTAGACATATCCACTGAAGCTTTCTTT
CASSLDISTEAFF
>TRBV11-2|-|TRBD1|TRBJ1-4
TGTGCCAGCAGTCTAGGCCTTGGGACAGGGCTAGGTGAAAAACTGTTTTTT
CASSLGLGTGLGEKLFF
>TRBV11-3|-|TRBD2|TRBJ2-3
TGTGCCAGCAGCACCGGACTAGCTGGCGATACGCAGTATTTT
CASSTGLAGDTQYF
>TRBV19|-|-|TRBJ2-1
TGTGCCAGTAGTGCTACTAGGGACATGCTATATGAGCAGTTCTTC
CASSATRDMLYEQFF
>TRBV7-2|-|-|TRBJ2-5
TGTGCCAGCAGCTTCAGCAGGGAGACCCAGTACTTC
CASSFSRETQYF
>TRBV6-5|-|-|TRBJ2-5
TGTGCCAGCAGCCAGCGGGAGACCCAGTACTTC
CASSQRETQYF
>TRBV11-2|-|-|TRBJ2-2
TGTGCCAGCAGCCTCCCGAGGAACACCGGGGAGCTGTTTTTT
CASSLPRNTGELFF
>TRBV19|-|TRBD1|TRBJ1-1
TGTGCCAGTACCCGGGACAGGGGATTGGTGAACACTGAAGCTTTCTTT
CASTRDRGLVNTEAFF
>TRBV6-5|-|TRBD1|TRBJ2-7
TGTGCCAGCAGTTACGGGACAGGGGGGACCTACGAGCAGTACTTC
CASSYGTGGTYEQYF
>TRBV20-1|-|-|TRBJ2-1
TGCAGTGCGACACTAGTAGAGCAGTTCTTC
CSATLVEQFF
>TRBV4-2|-|TRBD1|TRBJ1-4
TGTGCCAGCAGCCCTACCGGGACAGGAGCAACTAATGAAAAACTGTTTTTT
CASSPTGTGATNEKLFF
>TRBV10-3|-|TRBD1|TRBJ1-3
TGTGCCATGACAGGGGGCGGAAACACCATATATTTT
CAMTGGGNTIYF
>TRBV4-1|-|TRBD2|TRBJ2-2
TGCGCCAGCAGCCAGGGGCTAGCGGACAACACCGGGGAGCTGTTTTTT
CASSQGLADNTGELFF
>TRBV6-5|once|-|TRBJ1-1
TGTGCCAGCAGTTTTGGACAGTTAGGGGACACTGAAGCTTTCTTT
CASSFGQLGDTEAFF
>TRBV9|-|TRBD1|TRBJ2-7
TGTGCCAGCAGCGTAGAAGGACAGGGGTCCTACGAGCAGTACTTC
CASSVEGQGSYEQYF